The entry that follows covers one T cell receptor (beta chain) sequence. The CDR3 runs to 13 residues. Unmatched junction bases numbered 4, after V lost 4 bases and J lost 3 bases. Per germline, CDR1 SGHNT and CDR2 YYREEE (reference sequence). In the original processing: Nucleated cell counts were estimated from reference gene primer amplification. Clones were sequenced by immunoSEQ multiplex PCR, and TCRdb holds only the in-frame ones, with some missing. V, J and clone size are those of that table, while D and trimming were read from the DNA. In the table there are roughly 260,000 clones, under 95% of which are singletons. Clinical history reported by participants formed the basis on which cohorts were assigned. This sample was included in a study of blood T cell repertoires in COVID-19. Study-level background: Samples came from the United States, Italy and Spain, spanning acute and convalescent COVID-19.

Sequenced: PBMCs or T cells enriched from blood (not recorded which). The genes are TRBV5-4 and TRBJ2-7; TRBD1 matches at 7 bases. The clonotype was recovered from a woman aged 18-29 years who had recovered from COVID-19. Here the CDR3 reads CASSPRDSYEQYF. The CDR3 DNA reads TGTGCCAGCAGCCCCCGGGACAGCTACGAGCAGTACTTC.